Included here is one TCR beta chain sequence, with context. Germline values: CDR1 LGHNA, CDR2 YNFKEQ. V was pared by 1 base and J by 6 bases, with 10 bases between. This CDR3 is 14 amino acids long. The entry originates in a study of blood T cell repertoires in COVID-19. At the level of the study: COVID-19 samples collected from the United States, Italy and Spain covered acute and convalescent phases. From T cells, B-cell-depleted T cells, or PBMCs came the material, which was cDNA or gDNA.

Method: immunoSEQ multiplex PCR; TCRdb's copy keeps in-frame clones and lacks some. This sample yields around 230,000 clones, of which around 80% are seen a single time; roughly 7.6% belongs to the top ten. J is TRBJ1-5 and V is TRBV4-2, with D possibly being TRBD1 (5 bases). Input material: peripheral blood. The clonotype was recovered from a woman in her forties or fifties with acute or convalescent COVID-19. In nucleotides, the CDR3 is TGTGCCAGCAGCCAAGTGGGGGGGGGTCAGCCCCAGCATTTT. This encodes CASSQVGGGQPQHF.